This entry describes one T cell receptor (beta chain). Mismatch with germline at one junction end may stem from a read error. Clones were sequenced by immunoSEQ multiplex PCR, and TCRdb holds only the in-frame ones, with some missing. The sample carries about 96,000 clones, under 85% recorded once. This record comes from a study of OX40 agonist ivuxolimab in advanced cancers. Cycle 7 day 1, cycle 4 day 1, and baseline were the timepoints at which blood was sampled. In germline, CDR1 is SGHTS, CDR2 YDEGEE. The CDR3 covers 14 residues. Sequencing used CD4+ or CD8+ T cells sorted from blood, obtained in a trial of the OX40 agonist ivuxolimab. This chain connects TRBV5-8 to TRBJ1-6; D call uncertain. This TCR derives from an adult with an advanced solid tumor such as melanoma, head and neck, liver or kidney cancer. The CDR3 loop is CASSQDLTNSPLHF. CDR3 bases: TGCGCCAGCAGCCAAGATCTAACAAATTCACCCCTCCACTTT.